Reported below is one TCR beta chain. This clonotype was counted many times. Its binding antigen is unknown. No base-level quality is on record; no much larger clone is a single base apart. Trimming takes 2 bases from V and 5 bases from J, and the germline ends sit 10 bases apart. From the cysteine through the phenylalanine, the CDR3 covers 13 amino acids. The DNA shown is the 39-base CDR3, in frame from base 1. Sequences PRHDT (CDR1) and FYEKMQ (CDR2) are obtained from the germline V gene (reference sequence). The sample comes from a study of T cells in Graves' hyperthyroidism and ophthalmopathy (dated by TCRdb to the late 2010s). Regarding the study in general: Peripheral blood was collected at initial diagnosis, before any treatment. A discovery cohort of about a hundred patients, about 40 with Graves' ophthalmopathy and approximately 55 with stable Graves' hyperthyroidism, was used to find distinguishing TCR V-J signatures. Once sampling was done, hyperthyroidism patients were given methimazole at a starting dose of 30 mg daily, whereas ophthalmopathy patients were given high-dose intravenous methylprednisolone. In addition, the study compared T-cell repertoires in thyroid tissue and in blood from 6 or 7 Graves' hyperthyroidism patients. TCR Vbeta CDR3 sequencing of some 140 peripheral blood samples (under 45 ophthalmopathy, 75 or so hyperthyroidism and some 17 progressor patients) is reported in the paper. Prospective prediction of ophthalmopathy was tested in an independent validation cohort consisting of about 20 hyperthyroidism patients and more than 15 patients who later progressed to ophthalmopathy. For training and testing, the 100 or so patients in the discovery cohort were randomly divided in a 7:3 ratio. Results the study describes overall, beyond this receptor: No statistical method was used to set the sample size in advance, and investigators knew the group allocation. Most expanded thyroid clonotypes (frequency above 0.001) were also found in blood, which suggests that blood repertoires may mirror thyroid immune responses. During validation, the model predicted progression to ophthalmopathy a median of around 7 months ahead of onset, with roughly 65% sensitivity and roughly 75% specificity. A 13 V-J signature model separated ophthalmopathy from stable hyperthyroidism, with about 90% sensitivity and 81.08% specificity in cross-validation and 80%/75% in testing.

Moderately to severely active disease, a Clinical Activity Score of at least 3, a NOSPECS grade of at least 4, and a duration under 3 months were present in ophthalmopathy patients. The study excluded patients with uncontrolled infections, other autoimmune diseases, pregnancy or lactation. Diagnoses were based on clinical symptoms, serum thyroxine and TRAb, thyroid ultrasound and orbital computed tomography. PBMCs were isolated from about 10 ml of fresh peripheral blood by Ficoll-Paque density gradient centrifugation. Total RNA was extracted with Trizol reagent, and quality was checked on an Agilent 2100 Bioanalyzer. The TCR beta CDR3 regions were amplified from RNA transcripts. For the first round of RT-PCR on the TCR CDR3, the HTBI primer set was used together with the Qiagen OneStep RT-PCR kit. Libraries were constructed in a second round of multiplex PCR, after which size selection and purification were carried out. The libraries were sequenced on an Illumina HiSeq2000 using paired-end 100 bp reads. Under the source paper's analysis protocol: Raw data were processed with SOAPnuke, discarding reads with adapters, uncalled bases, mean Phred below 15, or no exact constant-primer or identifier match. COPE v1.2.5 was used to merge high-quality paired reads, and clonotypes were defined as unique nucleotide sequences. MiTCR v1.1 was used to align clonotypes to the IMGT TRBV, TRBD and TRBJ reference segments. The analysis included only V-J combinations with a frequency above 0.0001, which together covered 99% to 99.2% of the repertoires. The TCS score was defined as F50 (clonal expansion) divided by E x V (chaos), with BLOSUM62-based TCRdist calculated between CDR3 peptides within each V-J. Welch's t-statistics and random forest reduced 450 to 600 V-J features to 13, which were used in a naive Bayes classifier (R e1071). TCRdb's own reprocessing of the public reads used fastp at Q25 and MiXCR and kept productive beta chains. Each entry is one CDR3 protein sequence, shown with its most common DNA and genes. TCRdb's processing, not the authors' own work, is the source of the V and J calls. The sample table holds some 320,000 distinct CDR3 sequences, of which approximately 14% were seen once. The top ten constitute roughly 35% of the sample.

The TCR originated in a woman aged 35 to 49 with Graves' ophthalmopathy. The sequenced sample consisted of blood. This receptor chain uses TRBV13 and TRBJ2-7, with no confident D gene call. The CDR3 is CASSLTPLDEQYF. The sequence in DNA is TGTGCCAGCAGCTTAACCCCTCTGGACGAGCAGTACTTC.